Detailed here is one TCR beta chain. With V trimmed by 3 bases and J by 2 bases, 5 bases remained unmatched. The germline V gene has CDR1 SNHLY and CDR2 FYNNEI. The CDR3 is made up of 16 amino acids. Together with a sample-barcoded 5' primer, a J-beta primer mix was included in a second PCR lasting about 7 to 12 cycles. TCRdb ran MiXCR on the 5' RACE reads and lists one entry per CDR3 protein. The sample shows hundreds of thousands of distinct CDR3 sequences, 55% to 75% of them seen only once. The data stem from a study of blood T cells in healthy people across ages. This chain uses TRBV2 with TRBJ2-3, with 10 nucleotides matching TRBD2. This TCR was sampled from a man aged 25 to 40 in good health. The source material was blood. CDR3 sequence reads: CASSDRLAGPTDTQYF. In nucleotides, the CDR3 is TGTGCCAGCAGTGACCGACTAGCGGGTCCCACAGATACGCAGTATTTT.